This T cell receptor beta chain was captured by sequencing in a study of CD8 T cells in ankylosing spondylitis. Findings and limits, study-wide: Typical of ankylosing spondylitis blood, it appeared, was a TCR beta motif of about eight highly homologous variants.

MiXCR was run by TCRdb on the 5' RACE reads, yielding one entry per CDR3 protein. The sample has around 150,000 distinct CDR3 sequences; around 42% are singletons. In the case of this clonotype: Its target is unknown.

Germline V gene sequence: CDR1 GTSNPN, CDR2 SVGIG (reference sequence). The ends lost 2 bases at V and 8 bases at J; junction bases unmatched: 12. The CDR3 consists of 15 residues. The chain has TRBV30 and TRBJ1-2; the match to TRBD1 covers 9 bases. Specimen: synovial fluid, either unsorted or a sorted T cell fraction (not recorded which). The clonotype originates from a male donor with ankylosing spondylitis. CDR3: CAWSPGTGTAYGYTF. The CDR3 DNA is TGTGCCTGGAGTCCGGGGACAGGGACGGCCTACGGCTACACCTTC.